A single sample gave rise to the 11 T cell receptor beta chains below, sequenced in a study of T-cell reconstitution after alpha-beta-depleted transplantation in children. Unique molecular identifiers tagged the TCRbeta library. TCRdb reprocessed the PCR reads via MiXCR and lists one record per CDR3 protein. This repertoire shows some 200,000 distinct CDR3 sequences, 8.5% to 10% found once; its top ten account for about 6%. Sequenced here: PBMCs from the stem cell graft donor, sampled from the stem cell graft. These receptor sequences come from a human donor who donated a stem cell graft to a child with acute lymphoblastic leukemia.

This chain connects TRBV29-1 to TRBJ2-3; D unresolved. V was trimmed by 6 bases and J by 2 bases, leaving 18 bases between them. This CDR3 has 15 amino acids. In germline, CDR1 is SQVTM, CDR2 ANQGSEA. This CDR3 reads CSVTQARGITDTQYF. CDR3 nucleotides: TGCAGCGTCACTCAGGCTAGAGGAATCACAGATACGCAGTATTTT.

V gene TRBV12-3 or TRBV12-4 combines with J gene TRBJ1-1; possible D gene TRBD1, 6 bases. The CDR3 sequence is 14 residues long. V was trimmed by 7 bases and J by 3 bases, leaving 15 bases between them. The CDR3 nucleotides read TGTGCCAGCACCCTAAGAGGGGGGGACACTGAAGCTTTCTTT. This codes for CASTLRGGDTEAFF.

The chain joins TRBV5-1 to TRBJ2-3; 9 nucleotides agree with TRBD1. The CDR3 consists of 17 residues. The germline CDR1 and CDR2 sequences are SGHRS and YFSETQ. The junction had 12 bases not matched to a gene; V was cut back by 0 bases and J by 7 bases. The CDR3 loop is CASSLEQGATIGYTQYF. Written as DNA, the CDR3 is TGCGCCAGCAGCTTGGAACAGGGGGCGACGATTGGGTATACGCAGTATTTT.

There are a few counts of this clonotype. V usage is TRBV3-1 and J usage is TRBJ1-3; D call uncertain. The length of the CDR3 is 18 residues. Germline V gives CDR1 LGHDT, CDR2 YNNKEL (reference sequence). V was pared by 3 bases and J by 1 base, with 19 bases between. CDR3 amino acids: CASSHLNLGPSSGNTIYF. The CDR3, as DNA: TGTGCCAGCAGCCATCTCAATTTGGGTCCGTCGTCTGGAAACACCATATATTTT.

The chain has TRBV2 and TRBJ1-1, with a tentative D call TRBD1 (6 bases). V gave up 11 bases and J gave up 3 bases, with 16 bases separating them. CDR3 size: 13 residues. Germline CDR1 reads SNHLY; CDR2 reads FYNNEI. Here the CDR3 DNA reads TGTGCCTTGGGGGGGCTTGGGGACACTGAAGCTTTCTTT. This sequence encodes CALGGLGDTEAFF.

This chain connects TRBV6-1 to TRBJ1-3, with 8 bases lining up with TRBD1. The CDR3 covers 14 residues. Trimming took 5 bases from V and 2 from J; bases not matched to a gene: 2. In germline, CDR1 is MNHNS, CDR2 SASEGT. The CDR3 DNA is TGTGCCAGCAGTCCGACAGGGGCTGGAAACACCATATATTTT. It codes for CASSPTGAGNTIYF.

The J gene is TRBJ1-4, the V gene TRBV5-1; 7 bases line up with TRBD1. Germline V lookup: CDR1 SGHRS, CDR2 YFSETQ. The CDR3 contains 15 residues. V lost 6 bases to trimming and J lost 0 bases; unmatched junction nucleotides: 5. CDR3 nucleotides: TGCGCCAGCAACAGGGGCGTGTCAACTAATGAAAAACTGTTTTTT. It translates to CASNRGVSTNEKLFF.

The table lists this clonotype with a few counts. J is TRBJ1-6 and V is TRBV27; D is possibly TRBD1 (5 bases). V was trimmed by 6 bases and J by 8 bases, leaving 8 bases between them. Germline V gene lookup returns CDR1 MNHEY and CDR2 SMNVEV (reference sequence). This CDR3 is built from 12 residues. CDR3 sequence: CASSQGDSPLHF. Written as DNA, the CDR3 is TGTGCCAGCAGCCAGGGCGATTCACCCCTCCACTTT.

This clonotype has at least ten counts. This chain links TRBV6-2 or TRBV6-3 with TRBJ1-2; D is uncertain. Germline assignment: CDR1 MNHEY and CDR2 SVGEGT. This CDR3 has 16 residues. V was pared by 5 bases and J by 5 bases, with 21 bases between. The CDR3 is CASSVPWELRNYGYTF. The CDR3 DNA reads TGTGCCAGCAGTGTACCGTGGGAACTAAGAAATTATGGCTACACCTTC.

The rearrangement uses TRBV5-1 and TRBJ2-6, with TRBD2 as a possible D gene (5 bases). V lost 4 bases and J lost 1, with 21 bases in between. CDR1 and CDR2 (germline): SGHRS, YFSETQ. CDR3 length: 19 amino acids. The DNA for the CDR3 is TGCGCCAGCAGCGACCCCTCTCGCGTAACGGGGTCTGGGGCCAACGTCCTGACTTTC. Translating it yields CASSDPSRVTGSGANVLTF.

This clonotype has just a few counts. CDR3 in DNA: TGTGCCAGCAGCGACCGGACAGCCTTCTATGGCTACACCTTC. This gives the protein CASSDRTAFYGYTF. V usage is TRBV7-8 and J usage is TRBJ1-2; D might be TRBD1 (6 bases). Germline V gene data show CDR1 as SGHVS and CDR2 as FQNEAQ. V dropped 5 bases and J dropped 4 bases, with 14 bases sitting between them. The CDR3 runs to 14 residues.